Reported below is one TCR beta chain. The data originate from a study of OX40 agonist ivuxolimab in advanced cancers. V lost 3 bases and J lost 4, with 9 bases in between. Germline V lookup: CDR1 SEHNR, CDR2 FQNEAQ (reference sequence). The CDR3 loop spans 13 amino acids. Some clones are missing from TCRdb's copy, which holds only in-frame ones; the method was immunoSEQ multiplex PCR. The sample carries some 150,000 clones, about 92% recorded once. This clonotype originated in an adult with an advanced solid tumor such as melanoma, head and neck, liver or kidney cancer. V usage is TRBV7-9 and J usage is TRBJ1-2; the D is unclear. Source: CD4+ or CD8+ T cells sorted from blood, taken in a trial of the OX40 agonist ivuxolimab. CDR3 DNA sequence: TGTGCCAGCAGCTTTCCCGGGCCCTATGGCTACACCTTC. Translated, it gives CASSFPGPYGYTF.